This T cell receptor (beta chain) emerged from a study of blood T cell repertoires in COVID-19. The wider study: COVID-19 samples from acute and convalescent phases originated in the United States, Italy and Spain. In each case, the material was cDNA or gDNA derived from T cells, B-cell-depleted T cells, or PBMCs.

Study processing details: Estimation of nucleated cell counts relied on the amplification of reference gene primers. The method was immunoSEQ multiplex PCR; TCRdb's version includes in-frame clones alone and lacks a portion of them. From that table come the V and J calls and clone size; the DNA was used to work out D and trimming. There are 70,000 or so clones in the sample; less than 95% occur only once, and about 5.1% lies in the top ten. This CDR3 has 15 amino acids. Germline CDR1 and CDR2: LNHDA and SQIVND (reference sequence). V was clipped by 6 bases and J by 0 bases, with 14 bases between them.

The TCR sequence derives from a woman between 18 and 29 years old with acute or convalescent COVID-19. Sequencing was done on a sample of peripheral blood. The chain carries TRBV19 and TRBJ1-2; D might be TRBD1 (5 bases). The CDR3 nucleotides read TGTGCCAGTAGCAAAAAGGCGGGACCTAACTATGGCTACACCTTC. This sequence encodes CASSKKAGPNYGYTF.